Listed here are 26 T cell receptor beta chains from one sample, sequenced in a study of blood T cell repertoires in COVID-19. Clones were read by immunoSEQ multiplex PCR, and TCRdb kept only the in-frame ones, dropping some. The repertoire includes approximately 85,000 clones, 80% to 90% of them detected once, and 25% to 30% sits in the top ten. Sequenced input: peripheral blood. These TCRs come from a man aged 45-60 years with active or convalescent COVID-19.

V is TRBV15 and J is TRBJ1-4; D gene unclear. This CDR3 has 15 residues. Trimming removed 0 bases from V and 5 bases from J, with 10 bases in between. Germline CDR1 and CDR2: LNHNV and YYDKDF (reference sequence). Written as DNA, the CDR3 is TGTGCCACCAGCAGAGAACAGAGTGGGAATGAAAAACTGTTTTTT. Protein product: CATSREQSGNEKLFF.

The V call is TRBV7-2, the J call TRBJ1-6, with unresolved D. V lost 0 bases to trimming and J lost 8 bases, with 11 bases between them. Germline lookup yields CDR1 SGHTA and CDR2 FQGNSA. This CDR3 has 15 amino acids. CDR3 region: CASSLAAGEYSPLHF. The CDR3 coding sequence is TGTGCCAGCAGCTTAGCCGCGGGCGAGTATTCACCCCTCCACTTT.

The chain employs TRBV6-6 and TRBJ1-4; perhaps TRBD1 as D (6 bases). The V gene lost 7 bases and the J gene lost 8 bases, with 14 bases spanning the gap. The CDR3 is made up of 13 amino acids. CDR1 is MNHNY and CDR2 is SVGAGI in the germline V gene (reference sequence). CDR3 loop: CASNRGIGEKLFF. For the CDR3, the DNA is TGTGCCAGCAATAGGGGGATAGGGGAAAAACTGTTTTTT.

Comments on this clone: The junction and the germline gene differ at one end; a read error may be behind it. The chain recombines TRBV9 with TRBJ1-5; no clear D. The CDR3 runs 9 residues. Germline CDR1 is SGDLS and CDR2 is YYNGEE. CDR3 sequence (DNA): TGTGCCAGCAATCGGCCCCAGCATTTT. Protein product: CASNRPQHF. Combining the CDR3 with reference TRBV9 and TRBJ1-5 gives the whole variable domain DSGVTQTPKHLITATGQRVTLRCSPRSGDLSVYWYQQSLDQGLQFLIQYYNGEERAKGNILERFSAQQFPDLHSELNLSSLELGDSALYFCASNRPQHFGDGTRLSIL.

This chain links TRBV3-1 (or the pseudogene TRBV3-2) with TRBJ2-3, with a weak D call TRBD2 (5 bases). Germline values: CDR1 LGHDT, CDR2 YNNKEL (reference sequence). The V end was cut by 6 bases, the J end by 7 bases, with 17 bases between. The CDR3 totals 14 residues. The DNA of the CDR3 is TGTGCCAGCAGTCTGGGCCCAGCGGTGCATACGCAGTATTTT. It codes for CASSLGPAVHTQYF.

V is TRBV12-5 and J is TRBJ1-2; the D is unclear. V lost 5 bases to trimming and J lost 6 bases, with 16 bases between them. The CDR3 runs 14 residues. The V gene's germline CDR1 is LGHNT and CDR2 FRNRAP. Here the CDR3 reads CASGPIGRFDGYTF. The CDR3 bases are TGTGCTAGTGGTCCTATCGGGAGGTTCGATGGCTACACCTTC.

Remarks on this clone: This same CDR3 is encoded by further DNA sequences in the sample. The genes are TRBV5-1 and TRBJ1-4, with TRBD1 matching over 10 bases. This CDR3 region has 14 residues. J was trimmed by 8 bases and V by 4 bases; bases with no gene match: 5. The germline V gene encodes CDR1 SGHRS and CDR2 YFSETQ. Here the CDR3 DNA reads TGCGCCAGCAGCCCGACAGGGGGCGTCGAAAAACTGTTTTTT. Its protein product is CASSPTGGVEKLFF. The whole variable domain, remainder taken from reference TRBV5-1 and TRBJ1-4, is KAGVTQTPRYLIKTRGQQVTLSCSPISGHRSVSWYQQTPGQGLQFLFEYFSETQRNKGNFPGRFSGRQFSNSRSEMNVSTLELGDSALYLCASSPTGGVEKLFFGSGTQLSVL.

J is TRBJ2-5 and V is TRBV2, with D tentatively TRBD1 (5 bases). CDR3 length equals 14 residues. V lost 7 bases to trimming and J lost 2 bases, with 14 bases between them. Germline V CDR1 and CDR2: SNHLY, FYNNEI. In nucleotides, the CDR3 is TGTGCCAGCACCGGAGATCAGGGTCAAGAGACCCAGTACTTC. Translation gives CASTGDQGQETQYF.

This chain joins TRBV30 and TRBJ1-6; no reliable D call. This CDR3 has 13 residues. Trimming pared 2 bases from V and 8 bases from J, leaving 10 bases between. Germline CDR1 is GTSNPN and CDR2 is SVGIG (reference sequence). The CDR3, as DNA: TGTGCCTGGAGTAGCTGGCGGGATTCACCCCTCCACTTT. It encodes CAWSSWRDSPLHF.

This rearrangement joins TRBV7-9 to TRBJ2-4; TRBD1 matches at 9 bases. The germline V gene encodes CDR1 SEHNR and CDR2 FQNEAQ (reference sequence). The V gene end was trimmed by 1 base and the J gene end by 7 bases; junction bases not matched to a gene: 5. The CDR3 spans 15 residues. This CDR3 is CASSLGGTGRNIQYF. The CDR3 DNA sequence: TGTGCCAGCAGCTTAGGGGGGACAGGGCGGAACATTCAGTACTTC. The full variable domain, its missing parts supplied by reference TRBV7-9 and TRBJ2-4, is DTGVSQNPRHKITKRGQNVTFRCDPISEHNRLYWYRQTLGQGPEFLTYFQNEAQLEKSRLLSDRFSAERPKGSFSTLEIQRTEQGDSAMYLCASSLGGTGRNIQYFGAGTRLSVL.

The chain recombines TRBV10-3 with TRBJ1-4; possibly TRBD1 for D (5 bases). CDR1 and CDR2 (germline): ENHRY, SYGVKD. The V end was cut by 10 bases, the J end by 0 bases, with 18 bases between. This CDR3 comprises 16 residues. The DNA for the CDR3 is TGTGCCACCGCGTTGGGGCCGATCGCAACTAATGAAAAACTGTTTTTT. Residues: CATALGPIATNEKLFF.

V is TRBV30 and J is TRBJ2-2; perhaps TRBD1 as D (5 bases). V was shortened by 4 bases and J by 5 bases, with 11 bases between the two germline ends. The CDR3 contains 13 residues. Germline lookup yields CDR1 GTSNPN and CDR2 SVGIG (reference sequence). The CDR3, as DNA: TGTGCCTGGATAGGGGTGACGACCGGGGAGCTGTTTTTT. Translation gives CAWIGVTTGELFF.

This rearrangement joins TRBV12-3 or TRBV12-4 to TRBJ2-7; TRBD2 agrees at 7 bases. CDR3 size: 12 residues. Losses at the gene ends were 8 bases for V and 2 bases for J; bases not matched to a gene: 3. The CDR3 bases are TGTGCCAGCGGGGGGGTCCCCTACGAGCAGTACTTC. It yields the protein CASGGVPYEQYF.

CDR3 region: CASTGQGSFREQYF. As DNA, the CDR3 is TGTGCCAGCACGGGACAGGGGAGTTTTCGGGAGCAGTACTTC. The V and J genes are TRBV2 and TRBJ2-7; TRBD1 matches at 10 bases. This CDR3 has 14 amino acids. V lost 7 bases and J lost 7; bases outside the gene matches: 10. In germline, CDR1 is SNHLY, CDR2 FYNNEI.

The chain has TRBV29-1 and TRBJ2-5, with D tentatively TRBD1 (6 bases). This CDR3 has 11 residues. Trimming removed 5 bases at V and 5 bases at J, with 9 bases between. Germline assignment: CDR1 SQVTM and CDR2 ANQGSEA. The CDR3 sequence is CSVWGQETQYF. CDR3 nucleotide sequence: TGCAGCGTTTGGGGGCAGGAGACCCAGTACTTC. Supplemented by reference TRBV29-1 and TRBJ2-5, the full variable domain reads SAVISQKPSRDICQRGTSLTIQCQVDSQVTMMFWYRQQPGQSLTLIATANQGSEATYESGFVIDKFPISRPNLTFSTLTVSNMSPEDSSIYLCSVWGQETQYFGPGTRLLVL.

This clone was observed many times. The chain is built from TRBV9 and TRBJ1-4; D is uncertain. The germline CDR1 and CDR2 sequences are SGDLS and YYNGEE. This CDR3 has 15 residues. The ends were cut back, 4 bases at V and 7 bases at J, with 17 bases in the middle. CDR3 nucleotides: TGTGCCAGCAGCAGCCGAGGCGGAAGCGGTGAAAAACTGTTTTTT. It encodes CASSSRGGSGEKLFF.

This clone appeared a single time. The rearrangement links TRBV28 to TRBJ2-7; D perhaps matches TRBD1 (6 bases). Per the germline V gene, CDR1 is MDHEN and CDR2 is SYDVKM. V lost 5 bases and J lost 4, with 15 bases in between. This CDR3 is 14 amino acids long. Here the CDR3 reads CASSQRGRRYEQYF. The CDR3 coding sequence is TGTGCCAGCAGTCAAAGGGGGAGAAGATACGAGCAGTACTTC.

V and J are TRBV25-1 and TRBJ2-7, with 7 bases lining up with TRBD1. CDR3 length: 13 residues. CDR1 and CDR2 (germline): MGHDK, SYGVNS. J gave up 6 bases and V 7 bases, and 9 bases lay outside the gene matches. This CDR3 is CASTHRQGSEQYF. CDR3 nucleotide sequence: TGTGCCAGCACCCACCGACAGGGATCCGAGCAGTACTTC.

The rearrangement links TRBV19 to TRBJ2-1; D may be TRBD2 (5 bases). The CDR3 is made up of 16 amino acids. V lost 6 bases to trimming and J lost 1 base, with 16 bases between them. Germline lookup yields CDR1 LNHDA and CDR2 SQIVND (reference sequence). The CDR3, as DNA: TGTGCCAGTAGGGCAGGAACGGGGTCGTCCTACAATGAGCAGTTCTTC. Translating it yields CASRAGTGSSYNEQFF.

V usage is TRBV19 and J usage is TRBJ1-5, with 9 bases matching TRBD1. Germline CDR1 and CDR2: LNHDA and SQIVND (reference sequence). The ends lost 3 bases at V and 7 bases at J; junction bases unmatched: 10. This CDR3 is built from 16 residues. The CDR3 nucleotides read TGTGCCAGTAGTATCGTTAGGACAGGGGTACGGCAGCCCCAGCATTTT. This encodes CASSIVRTGVRQPQHF.

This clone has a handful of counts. The CDR3 reads CASYRGRHEQYF. The CDR3 DNA is TGTGCCAGTTACAGGGGTCGTCACGAGCAGTACTTC. The chain has TRBV28 and TRBJ2-7; TRBD1 matches at 7 bases. This CDR3 is 12 amino acids long. Germline V gene sequence: CDR1 MDHEN, CDR2 SYDVKM. J lost 5 bases, V lost 9 bases, and 7 bases had no gene match.

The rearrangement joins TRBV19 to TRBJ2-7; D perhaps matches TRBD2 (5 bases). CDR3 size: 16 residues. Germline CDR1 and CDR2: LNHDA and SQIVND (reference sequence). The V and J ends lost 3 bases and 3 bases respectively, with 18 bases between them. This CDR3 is CASSMGSSQPYYEQYF. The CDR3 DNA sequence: TGTGCCAGTAGTATGGGATCTAGCCAACCCTACTACGAGCAGTACTTC.

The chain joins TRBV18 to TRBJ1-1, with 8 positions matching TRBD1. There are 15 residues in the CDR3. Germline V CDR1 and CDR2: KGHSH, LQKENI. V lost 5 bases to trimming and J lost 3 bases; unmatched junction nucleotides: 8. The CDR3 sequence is CASSSRTGTDTEAFF. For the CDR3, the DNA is TGTGCCAGCTCATCTCGGACAGGGACGGACACTGAAGCTTTCTTT. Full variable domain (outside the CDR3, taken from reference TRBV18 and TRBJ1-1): NAGVMQNPRHLVRRRGQEARLRCSPMKGHSHVYWYRQLPEEGLKFMVYLQKENIIDESGMPKERFSAEFPKEGPSILRIQQVVRGDSAAYFCASSSRTGTDTEAFFGQGTRLTVV.

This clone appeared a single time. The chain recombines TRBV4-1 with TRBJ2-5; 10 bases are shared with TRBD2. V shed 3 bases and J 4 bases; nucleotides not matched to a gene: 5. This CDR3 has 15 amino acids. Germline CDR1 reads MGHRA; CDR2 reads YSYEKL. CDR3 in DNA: TGCGCCAGCAGCCATCCGGGACTAGCGTTAGAGACCCAGTACTTC. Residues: CASSHPGLALETQYF.

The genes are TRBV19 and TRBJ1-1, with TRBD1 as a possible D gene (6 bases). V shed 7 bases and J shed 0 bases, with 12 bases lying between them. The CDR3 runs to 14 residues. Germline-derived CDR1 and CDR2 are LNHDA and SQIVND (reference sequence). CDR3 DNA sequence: TGTGCCAGTACGGCCCAGGGGATGAACACTGAAGCTTTCTTT. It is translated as CASTAQGMNTEAFF.

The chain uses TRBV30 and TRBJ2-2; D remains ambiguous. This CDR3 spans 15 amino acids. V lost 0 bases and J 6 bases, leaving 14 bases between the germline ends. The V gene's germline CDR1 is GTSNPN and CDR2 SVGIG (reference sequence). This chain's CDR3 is CAWSVAPRSAGELFF. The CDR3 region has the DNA TGTGCCTGGAGTGTAGCCCCTCGAAGCGCCGGGGAGCTGTTTTTT.